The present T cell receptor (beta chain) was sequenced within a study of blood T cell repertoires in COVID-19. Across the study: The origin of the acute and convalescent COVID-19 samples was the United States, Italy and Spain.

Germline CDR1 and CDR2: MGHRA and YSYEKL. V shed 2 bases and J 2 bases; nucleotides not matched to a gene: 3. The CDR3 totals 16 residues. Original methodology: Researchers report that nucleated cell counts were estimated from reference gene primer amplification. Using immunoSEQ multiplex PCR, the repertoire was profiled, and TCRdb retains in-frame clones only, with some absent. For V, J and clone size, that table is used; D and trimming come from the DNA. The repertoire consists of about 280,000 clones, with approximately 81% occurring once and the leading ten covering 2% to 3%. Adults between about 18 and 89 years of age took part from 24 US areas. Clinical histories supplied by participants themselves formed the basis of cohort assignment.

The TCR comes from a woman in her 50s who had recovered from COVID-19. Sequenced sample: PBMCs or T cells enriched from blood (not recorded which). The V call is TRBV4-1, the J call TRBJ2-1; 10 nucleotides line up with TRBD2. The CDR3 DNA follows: TGCGCCAGCAGCCAACCGCTAGCGGGAGCCTACAATGAGCAGTTCTTC. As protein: CASSQPLAGAYNEQFF.